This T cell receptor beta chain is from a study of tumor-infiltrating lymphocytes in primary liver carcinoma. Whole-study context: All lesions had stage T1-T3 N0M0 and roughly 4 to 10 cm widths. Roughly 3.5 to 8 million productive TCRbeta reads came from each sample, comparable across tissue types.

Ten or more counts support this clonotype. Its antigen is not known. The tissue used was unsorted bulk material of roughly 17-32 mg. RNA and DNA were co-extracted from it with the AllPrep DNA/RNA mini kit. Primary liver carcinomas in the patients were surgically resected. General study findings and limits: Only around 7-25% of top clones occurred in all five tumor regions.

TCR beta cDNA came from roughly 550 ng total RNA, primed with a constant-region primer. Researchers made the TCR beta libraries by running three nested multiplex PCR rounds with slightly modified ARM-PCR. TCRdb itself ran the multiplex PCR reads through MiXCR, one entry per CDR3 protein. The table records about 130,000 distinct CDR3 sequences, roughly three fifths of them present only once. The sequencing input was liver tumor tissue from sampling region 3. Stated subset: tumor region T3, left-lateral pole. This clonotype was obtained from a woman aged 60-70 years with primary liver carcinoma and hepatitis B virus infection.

CDR3 coding DNA: TGTGCCAGCAGCCCTAGGACTGATGGCTACACCTTC. Protein: CASSPRTDGYTF. V and J are TRBV5-4 and TRBJ1-2; D unclear. The germline V gene encodes CDR1 SGHNT and CDR2 YYREEE (reference sequence). V was cut by 4 bases and J by 6 bases, with 10 bases left in between. The CDR3 consists of 12 residues.